A single sample is the source of the 16 T cell receptor beta chains below, sequenced in a study of spatial heterogeneity in lung cancer. Indicated time point: sample taken at primary tumor resection. No cells were sorted before sequencing. The whole RNA sequenced was extracted from tumor, nontumor lung or frozen PBMC. TCRdb fed the 5' RACE reads into MiXCR, producing one record per CDR3 protein. The sample holds about 85,000 distinct CDR3 sequences, about a fifth seen once. The sample here was PBMCs, taken at surgery. The receptors stem from a male donor with early-stage non-small cell lung cancer.

In this sample, this clonotype turned up many times. The chain joins TRBV2 to TRBJ2-3, with D hard to call. This CDR3 comprises 13 residues. Trimming removed 4 bases from V and 2 bases from J, with 7 bases in between. Germline CDR1 SNHLY, CDR2 FYNNEI. The CDR3 sequence is CASSGDFTDTQYF. CDR3 bases: TGTGCCAGCAGTGGGGATTTCACAGATACGCAGTATTTT.

Ten or more counts support this clonotype. The DNA for the CDR3 is TGCGCCAGCAGCATCCGGGCTCCGAACACTGAAGCTTTCTTT. Its protein is CASSIRAPNTEAFF. This chain links TRBV5-1 with TRBJ1-1; D is ambiguous. Germline V gene sequence: CDR1 SGHRS, CDR2 YFSETQ. V lost 4 bases to trimming and J lost 1 base, with 11 bases between them. The CDR3 contains 14 residues.

The CDR3 nucleotides read TGTGCCAGCAGTTTTGTAGCGGGAGGGGGCGAGACCCAGTACTTC. Translated: CASSFVAGGGETQYF. V usage is TRBV28 and J usage is TRBJ2-5; 11 bases are a match to TRBD2. The V gene end was trimmed by 3 bases and the J gene end by 5 bases; junction bases not matched to a gene: 5. Germline assignment: CDR1 MDHEN and CDR2 SYDVKM. The CDR3 spans 15 residues.

This chain joins TRBV27 and TRBJ1-1; no clear D. This CDR3 is 12 amino acids long. CDR1 and CDR2 from the germline V gene are MNHEY and SMNVEV (reference sequence). V was pared by 7 bases and J by 1 base, with 7 bases between. CDR3 bases: TGTGCCAGCATAGATCCGAACACTGAAGCTTTCTTT. It codes for CASIDPNTEAFF.

CDR3 sequence (DNA): TGTGCCACCGTGGGGACTAGCACTTACAATGAGCAGTTCTTC. Its protein is CATVGTSTYNEQFF. The chain uses TRBV24-1 and TRBJ2-1, with 9 bases lining up with TRBD2. This CDR3 region has 14 residues. Germline V CDR1 and CDR2: KGHDR, SFDVKD. V shed 9 bases and J 4 bases; nucleotides not matched to a gene: 6.

This sequence joins TRBV7-2 and TRBJ1-5; weak D call: TRBD1 (5 bases). Trimming stripped 5 bases from V and 2 bases from J, with 16 bases between. The CDR3 is 16 amino acids. Germline V lookup: CDR1 SGHTA, CDR2 FQGNSA. The CDR3 sequence is CASSPESGGGNQPQHF. The CDR3 DNA reads as TGTGCCAGCAGCCCAGAATCCGGGGGGGGCAATCAGCCCCAGCATTTT.

Ten or more counts support this clonotype. This rearrangement joins TRBV12-3 or TRBV12-4 to TRBJ1-2, with 8 bases aligning to TRBD1. The V and J ends lost 4 bases and 8 bases, in that order; junction bases with no gene match: 6. This CDR3 comprises 13 residues. The CDR3 sequence: CASSSRGRVGYTF. CDR3 bases: TGTGCCAGCAGTTCCAGGGGGCGCGTAGGCTACACCTTC.

This clonotype was observed once. One end of the junction varies from germline; a read error may be responsible. The chain uses TRBV6-1 and TRBJ2-2; the D gene is possibly TRBD1 (6 bases). The germline CDR1 and CDR2 sequences are MNHNS and SASEGT. CDR3 size: 14 residues. The CDR3 loop reads CASSAGWDTGELCF. CDR3 bases: TGTGCCAGCAGTGCGGGTTGGGACACCGGGGAGCTGTGTTTT.

In DNA form, the CDR3 reads TGCAGTGCTAGAGATCCGGCTAGCGGCACCTACGAGCAGTACTTC. This encodes CSARDPASGTYEQYF. This rearrangement joins TRBV20-1 to TRBJ2-7, with 7 nucleotides matching TRBD2. There are 15 residues in the CDR3. V lost 0 bases and J lost 2; bases outside the gene matches: 7. Germline V gene data show CDR1 as DFQATT and CDR2 as SNEGSKA (reference sequence).

This clonotype has only a few counts. V is TRBV7-8 and J is TRBJ2-3, with 15 nucleotides matching TRBD2. The CDR3 has 16 amino acids. The V and J ends lost 5 bases and 6 bases, in that order; junction bases with no gene match: 6. Germline values: CDR1 SGHVS, CDR2 FQNEAQ. The CDR3 sequence is CASSALGTSGGDTQYF. CDR3 in DNA: TGTGCCAGCAGCGCCCTCGGGACTAGCGGGGGGGATACGCAGTATTTT.

This clonotype has ten or more counts. The chain employs TRBV6-1 and TRBJ1-1, with unresolved D. The CDR3 covers 15 residues. Germline V gene lookup returns CDR1 MNHNS and CDR2 SASEGT. V shed 0 bases and J shed 3 bases, with 11 bases lying between them. The chain's CDR3 is CASSEAEAGYTEAFF. The CDR3 coding sequence is TGTGCCAGCAGTGAAGCGGAGGCGGGCTACACTGAAGCTTTCTTT.

The sample holds a few counts of this clonotype. The CDR3 region is CASKLDGYEQYF. The DNA of the CDR3 is TGTGCCAGCAAGCTGGACGGCTACGAGCAGTACTTC. The chain carries TRBV2 and TRBJ2-7; D is ambiguous. Germline assignment: CDR1 SNHLY and CDR2 FYNNEI. Trimming removed 7 bases at V and 3 bases at J, with 10 bases between. CDR3 length: 12 residues.

The gene calls are TRBV20-1 and TRBJ2-7, with 8 bases fitting TRBD1. Germline CDR1 is DFQATT and CDR2 is SNEGSKA (reference sequence). This CDR3 comprises 16 residues. Trimming cost V 1 base and J 2 bases; bases outside gene matches: 10. The CDR3 sequence: CSARVPRQGAPYEQYF. CDR3 bases: TGCAGTGCTAGAGTGCCCCGGCAGGGGGCCCCCTACGAGCAGTACTTC.

The chain carries TRBV27 and TRBJ2-7; the D gene is possibly TRBD1 (6 bases). Germline-derived CDR1 and CDR2 are MNHEY and SMNVEV (reference sequence). The V end was cut by 6 bases, the J end by 3 bases, with 18 bases between. The length of the CDR3 is 15 residues. The CDR3 here is CASSPGQGTYYEQYF. The CDR3 DNA follows: TGTGCCAGCAGCCCGGGGCAGGGGACCTACTACGAGCAGTACTTC.

This clonotype was observed at least ten times. The V call is TRBV4-3, the J call TRBJ2-3; a possible D gene is TRBD2 (5 bases). The CDR3 runs 17 residues. V gave up 0 bases and J gave up 4 bases, with 17 bases separating them. CDR1 LGHNA and CDR2 YSLEER come from the germline V gene. The CDR3 coding sequence is TGCGCCAGCAGCCAAGATCAGAGAGCGGCCGGGGCAGATACGCAGTATTTT. Residues: CASSQDQRAAGADTQYF.

The V call is TRBV4-1, the J call TRBJ1-2; 9 nucleotides match TRBD1. The ends lost 4 bases at V and 8 bases at J; junction bases unmatched: 14. Germline-derived CDR1 and CDR2 are MGHRA and YSYEKL. The CDR3 has 16 amino acids. CDR3 nucleotides: TGCGCCAGCAGCCCCCTCCAGACCGACAGGGGGATAGGCTACACCTTC. The encoded protein is CASSPLQTDRGIGYTF.